The following is a T cell receptor beta chain sequence with its context. Antigen specificity is unknown. This record comes from a study of shared clonotypes between healthy human individuals. The V end lost 3 bases, the J end lost 4 bases, and 17 bases lay between the germline ends. Germline-derived CDR1 and CDR2 are LGHNA and YSLEER. This CDR3 is 16 amino acids long. Study-level points and caveats: Clonotypes shared by all four donors outscored non-shared clonotypes in generation probability.

The table came from immunoSEQ multiplex PCR; TCRdb's copy has only in-frame clones and leaves some out. This sample has under 350,000 clones; 80% to 90% occur once, and the top ten carry about a sixth. This clonotype originated in a man aged 18 to 29 in good health. The V and J genes are TRBV4-3 and TRBJ2-3; perhaps TRBD2 as D (5 bases). Sequencing input: memory CD8+ T cells sorted from blood. Subset described: CD45RO+ cells pooled with CCR7-negative TemRA cells. CDR3 DNA: TGCGCCAGCAGCCATGAAGGAGGAGGTAGTGCAGATACGCAGTATTTT. Translation: CASSHEGGGSADTQYF.